The next 23 T cell receptor beta chains were all read from a single sample in a study of shared clonotypes between healthy human individuals. The table came from immunoSEQ multiplex PCR; TCRdb's copy has only in-frame clones and leaves some out. This sample has some 2 million clones, with about 95% found just once. In the naive CD8 group, cells lacked CD45RO and were positively selected for CCR7, so terminally differentiated effector memory CD45RA+ cells were left out. The sample comprised naive CD8+ T cells sorted from blood. Every receptor here comes from a man aged 18 to 29 in good health.

This sequence joins TRBV9 and TRBJ1-2; 8 positions match TRBD1. CDR1 and CDR2 (germline): SGDLS, YYNGEE. V shed 0 bases, J shed 6 bases, and the junction held 7 bases outside the gene matches. This CDR3 is 15 amino acids long. In DNA form, the CDR3 reads TGTGCCAGCAGCGTAGGGCAGGGGGCTGGAAATGGCTACACCTTC. Translated: CASSVGQGAGNGYTF.

Only one count was recorded for this clone. The genes are TRBV27 and TRBJ1-1, with unresolved D. The CDR3 extends over 13 amino acids. Germline values: CDR1 MNHEY, CDR2 SMNVEV (reference sequence). Trimming removed 3 bases at V and 3 bases at J, with 8 bases between. The CDR3 DNA follows: TGTGCCAGCAGTTTGATAGAGGACACTGAAGCTTTCTTT. Protein: CASSLIEDTEAFF.

Turning to this clone: Other DNA sequences in the sample encode the same CDR3. The chain uses TRBV19 and TRBJ2-1; TRBD2 matches at 7 bases. The CDR3 is made up of 15 amino acids. Germline V gene sequence: CDR1 LNHDA, CDR2 SQIVND (reference sequence). The V gene end was trimmed by 5 bases and the J gene end by 0 bases; junction bases not matched to a gene: 4. Here the CDR3 reads CASSLAGSSYNEQFF. CDR3 nucleotide sequence: TGTGCCAGTAGTTTAGCGGGCAGCTCCTACAATGAGCAGTTCTTC.

This clone occurred once. The rearrangement links TRBV4-1 to TRBJ2-2; D is undetermined. V lost 5 bases and J lost 2, with 6 bases in between. This CDR3 region has 13 residues. The germline gives CDR1 MGHRA, CDR2 YSYEKL. CDR3 DNA: TGCGCCAGCAGCTTGTTAAACACCGGGGAGCTGTTTTTT. It codes for CASSLLNTGELFF.

V usage is TRBV4-1 and J usage is TRBJ1-4; TRBD1 is a possible D gene (5 bases). CDR3 length: 15 residues. Trimming removed 3 bases from V and 3 bases from J, with 11 bases in between. The germline V gene has CDR1 MGHRA and CDR2 YSYEKL. CDR3 coding DNA: TGCGCCAGCAGCCAGGGGCTAGAGTCTAATGAAAAACTGTTTTTT. Translated, it gives CASSQGLESNEKLFF.

Turning to this clone: Other nucleotide sequences in the sample specify the same CDR3. The chain links TRBV11-2 to TRBJ2-7; no reliable D call. The CDR3 is made up of 12 amino acids. Germline V gives CDR1 SGHAT, CDR2 FQNNGV. Trimming cost V 3 bases and J 4 bases, with 7 bases left between them. The CDR3, as DNA: TGTGCCAGCAGCTTGGGCAGTTACGAGCAGTACTTC. This sequence encodes CASSLGSYEQYF.

The chain is built from TRBV5-1 and TRBJ1-5, with a possible D match to TRBD1 (5 bases). V shed 0 bases and J shed 3 bases, with 7 bases lying between them. Looked up from germline, CDR1 is SGHRS and CDR2 is YFSETQ. This CDR3 has 14 amino acids. The CDR3 reads CASSLGGVNQPQHF. In nucleotides, the CDR3 is TGCGCCAGCAGCTTGGGAGGGGTCAATCAGCCCCAGCATTTT.

The chain carries TRBV11-2 and TRBJ2-5; D not certain. This CDR3 contains 16 residues. Germline CDR1 and CDR2: SGHAT and FQNNGV. Between the trimmed V and J ends, which lost 1 base and 2 bases, there was a span of 14 bases. The CDR3 region has the DNA TGTGCCAGCAGCTTAGGCCGATCTACCCAACAAGAGACCCAGTACTTC. This encodes CASSLGRSTQQETQYF.

This sequence joins TRBV19 and TRBJ2-7; weak D call: TRBD1 (5 bases). The CDR3 covers 15 residues. Germline values: CDR1 LNHDA, CDR2 SQIVND (reference sequence). V was cut by 5 bases and J by 0 bases, with 14 bases left in between. CDR3 sequence: CASSAAAGLSYEQYF. CDR3 sequence (DNA): TGTGCCAGTAGTGCCGCAGCAGGGCTCTCCTACGAGCAGTACTTC.

This clone has a single count. The chain has TRBV11-2 and TRBJ2-7; D is possibly TRBD1 (5 bases). The V and J ends lost 0 bases and 3 bases respectively, with 12 bases between them. Germline V gene lookup returns CDR1 SGHAT and CDR2 FQNNGV. The CDR3 is 15 residues long. The CDR3 sequence: CASSLESRELYEQYF. The CDR3 DNA is TGTGCCAGCAGCTTAGAATCCAGGGAACTCTACGAGCAGTACTTC.

This chain connects TRBV30 to TRBJ2-3, with 11 bases lining up with TRBD2. There are 16 residues in the CDR3. The junction had 9 bases not matched to a gene; V was cut back by 5 bases and J by 2 bases. CDR1 and CDR2 from the germline V gene are GTSNPN and SVGIG (reference sequence). The CDR3 DNA follows: TGTGCCTGGTCAACGGGACTAGCGGTAGACACAGATACGCAGTATTTT. This sequence encodes CAWSTGLAVDTDTQYF. Full variable domain (remainder filled in from reference TRBV30 and TRBJ2-3): SQTIHQWPATLVQPVGSPLSLECTVEGTSNPNLYWYRQAAGRGLQLLFYSVGIGQISSEVPQNLSASRPQDRQFILSSKKLLLSDSGFYLCAWSTGLAVDTDTQYFGPGTRLTVL.

The rearrangement uses TRBV13 and TRBJ2-4; 7 nucleotides line up with TRBD2. Unmatched junction bases numbered 1, after V lost 2 bases and J lost 3 bases. This CDR3 is 14 amino acids long. Germline V gene data show CDR1 as PRHDT and CDR2 as FYEKMQ (reference sequence). CDR3 protein: CASSLRGVKNIQYF. The CDR3 DNA reads TGTGCCAGCAGCTTACGGGGGGTCAAAAACATTCAGTACTTC.

The V gene is TRBV7-9, the J gene TRBJ2-5; D is undetermined. Deletions cut 3 bases from V and 3 bases from J, with 14 bases between. This CDR3 region has 15 residues. Germline V CDR1 and CDR2: SEHNR, FQNEAQ (reference sequence). CDR3 DNA sequence: TGTGCCAGCAGCTTTGGGGTGGGCCTGGAAGAGACCCAGTACTTC. Its translation is CASSFGVGLEETQYF.

A word on this clone: Relative to the germline gene, one junction end is altered; a read error may explain this. The rearrangement joins TRBV13 to TRBJ1-2; TRBD1 matches at 8 bases. This CDR3 comprises 16 residues. Germline lookup yields CDR1 PRHDT and CDR2 FYEKMQ (reference sequence). Here the CDR3 DNA reads TGTGCCAGCAGCCTAGGGGACAGGAGGTTGTTCTATGGCTACACCTTC. Amino acid sequence: CASSLGDRRLFYGYTF.

The chain carries TRBV28 and TRBJ1-2; D uncertain. Looked up from germline, CDR1 is MDHEN and CDR2 is SYDVKM. This CDR3 comprises 11 residues. The V and J ends lost 6 bases and 7 bases respectively, with 9 bases between them. The DNA for the CDR3 is TGTGCCAGCAGCGGGGTGGTTGGCTACACCTTC. Protein sequence: CASSGVVGYTF.

This sequence joins TRBV14 and TRBJ2-7; D might be TRBD1 (6 bases). Germline V gives CDR1 SGHDN, CDR2 FVKESK. V lost 4 bases and J 3 bases, leaving 10 bases between the germline ends. This CDR3 has 13 amino acids. The chain's CDR3 is CASSRPDSYEQYF. CDR3 DNA: TGTGCCAGCAGCCGACCGGACAGCTACGAGCAGTACTTC.

The rearrangement uses TRBV11-2 and TRBJ1-3; D unclear. Trimming shortened V by 3 bases and J by 1 base, and 4 bases separated the two germline ends. The CDR3 is made up of 13 amino acids. CDR1 and CDR2 (germline): SGHAT, FQNNGV. CDR3 nucleotides: TGTGCCAGCAGCTTGGGGTCTGGAAACACCATATATTTT. Residues: CASSLGSGNTIYF. Using reference TRBV11-2 and TRBJ1-3 for the parts outside the CDR3, the full variable domain is EAGVAQSPRYKIIEKRQSVAFWCNPISGHATLYWYQQILGQGPKLLIQFQNNGVVDDSQLPKDRFSAERLKGVDSTLKIQPAKLEDSAVYLCASSLGSGNTIYFGEGSWLTVV.

This clone was observed a handful of times. The V and J genes are TRBV2 and TRBJ2-7; no definite D call. Trimming stripped 2 bases from V and 3 bases from J, with 8 bases between. Germline V gene data show CDR1 as SNHLY and CDR2 as FYNNEI. This CDR3 is 13 amino acids long. The CDR3 loop is CASSELQNYEQYF. Written as DNA, the CDR3 is TGTGCCAGCAGTGAACTACAGAACTACGAGCAGTACTTC.

The V and J genes are TRBV7-2 and TRBJ1-5; D gene uncertain. The CDR3 has 14 residues. Germline CDR1 SGHTA, CDR2 FQGNSA. The ends were cut back, 5 bases at V and 5 bases at J, with 13 bases in the middle. Here the CDR3 reads CASSLRTEDQPQHF. The CDR3, as DNA: TGTGCCAGCAGCCTACGCACAGAAGATCAGCCCCAGCATTTT.

The chain couples TRBV27 to TRBJ1-1, with a tentative D call TRBD1 (5 bases). Germline-derived CDR1 and CDR2 are MNHEY and SMNVEV (reference sequence). Trimming removed 4 bases from V and 0 bases from J, with 12 bases in between. The CDR3 extends over 15 amino acids. CDR3 residues: CASSSLGTVNTEAFF. In DNA form, the CDR3 reads TGTGCCAGCAGTTCACTAGGGACGGTGAACACTGAAGCTTTCTTT.

The chain couples TRBV6-1 to TRBJ2-7; TRBD1 or TRBD2 may be the D gene (5 bases each). Looked up from germline, CDR1 is MNHNS and CDR2 is SASEGT. The CDR3 runs to 17 residues. The V end was cut by 4 bases, the J end by 3 bases, with 22 bases between. The CDR3 region has the DNA TGTGCCAGCAGTGCGCAAAGCGGCAGGGTAGCTTTCTACGAGCAGTACTTC. Its protein product is CASSAQSGRVAFYEQYF.

With regard to this clone: Different DNA sequences within this sample yield the same CDR3. The V call is TRBV6-6, the J call TRBJ2-1; the D gene is possibly TRBD1 (5 bases). The CDR3 has 14 amino acids. V was clipped by 5 bases and J by 0 bases, with 8 bases between them. The V gene's germline CDR1 is MNHNY and CDR2 SVGAGI (reference sequence). The CDR3 reads CASSSDSSYNEQFF. As DNA, the CDR3 is TGTGCCAGCAGTAGTGACAGCTCCTACAATGAGCAGTTCTTC.

V usage is TRBV6-5 and J usage is TRBJ2-5; 7 bases are a match to TRBD2. Germline V CDR1 and CDR2: MNHEY, SVGAGI. V trimming: 2 bases; J trimming: 2 bases; junction bases outside the gene matches: 5. CDR3 length equals 15 residues. DNA of the CDR3: TGTGCCAGCAGTTACGGGGGGGGTATTCAAGAGACCCAGTACTTC. Amino acids: CASSYGGGIQETQYF.